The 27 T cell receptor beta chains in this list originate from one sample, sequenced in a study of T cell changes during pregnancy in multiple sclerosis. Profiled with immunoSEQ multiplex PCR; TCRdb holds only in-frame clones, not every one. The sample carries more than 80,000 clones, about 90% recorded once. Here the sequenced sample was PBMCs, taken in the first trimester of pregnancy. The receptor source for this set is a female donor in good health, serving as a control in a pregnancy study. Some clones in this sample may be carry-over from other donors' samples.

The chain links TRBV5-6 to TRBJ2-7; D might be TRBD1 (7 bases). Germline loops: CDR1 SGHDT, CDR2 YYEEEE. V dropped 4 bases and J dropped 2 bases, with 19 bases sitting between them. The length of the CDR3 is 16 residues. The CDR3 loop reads CASSRPPAGQTYEQYF. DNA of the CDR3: TGTGCCAGCAGCCGGCCCCCCGCGGGACAGACCTACGAGCAGTACTTC.

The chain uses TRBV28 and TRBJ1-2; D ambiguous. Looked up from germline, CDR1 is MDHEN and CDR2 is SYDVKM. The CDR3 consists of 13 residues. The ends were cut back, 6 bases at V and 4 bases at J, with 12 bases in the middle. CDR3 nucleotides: TGTGCCAGCAGCGAGTCGGGGATCTATGGCTACACCTTC. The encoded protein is CASSESGIYGYTF.

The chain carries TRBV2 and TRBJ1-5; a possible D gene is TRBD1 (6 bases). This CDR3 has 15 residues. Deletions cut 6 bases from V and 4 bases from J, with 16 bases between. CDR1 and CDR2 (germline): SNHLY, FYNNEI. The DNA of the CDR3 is TGTGCCAGCAGAGCCTCCTGGGACATTAATCAGCCCCAGCATTTT. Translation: CASRASWDINQPQHF.

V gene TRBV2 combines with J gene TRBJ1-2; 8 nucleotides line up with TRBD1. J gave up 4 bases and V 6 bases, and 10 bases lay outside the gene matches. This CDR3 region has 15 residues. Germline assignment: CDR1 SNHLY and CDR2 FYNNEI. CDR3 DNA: TGTGCCAGCAGCAGGACAGGGAGTAGCATCTATGGCTACACCTTC. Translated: CASSRTGSSIYGYTF.

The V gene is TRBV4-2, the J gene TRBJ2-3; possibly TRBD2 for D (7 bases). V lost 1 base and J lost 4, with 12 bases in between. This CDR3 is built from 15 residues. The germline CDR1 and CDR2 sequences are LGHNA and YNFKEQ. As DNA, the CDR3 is TGTGCCAGCAGCCAAGGAGGGGGGGGCGCAGATACGCAGTATTTT. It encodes CASSQGGGGADTQYF.

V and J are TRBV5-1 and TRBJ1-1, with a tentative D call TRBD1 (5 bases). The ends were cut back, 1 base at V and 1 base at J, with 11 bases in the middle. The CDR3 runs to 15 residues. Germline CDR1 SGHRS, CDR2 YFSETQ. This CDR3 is CASSLSFRENTEAFF. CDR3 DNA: TGCGCCAGCAGCTTGTCGTTCAGGGAGAACACTGAAGCTTTCTTT. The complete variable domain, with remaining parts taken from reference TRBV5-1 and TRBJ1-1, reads KAGVTQTPRYLIKTRGQQVTLSCSPISGHRSVSWYQQTPGQGLQFLFEYFSETQRNKGNFPGRFSGRQFSNSRSEMNVSTLELGDSALYLCASSLSFRENTEAFFGQGTRLTVV.

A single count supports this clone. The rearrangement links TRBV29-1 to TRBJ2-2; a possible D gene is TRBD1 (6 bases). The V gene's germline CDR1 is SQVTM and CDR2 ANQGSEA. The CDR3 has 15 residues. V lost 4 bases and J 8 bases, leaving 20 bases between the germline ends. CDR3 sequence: CSVGFRDTSVGELFF. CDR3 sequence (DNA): TGCAGCGTTGGTTTCCGGGACACTTCCGTGGGGGAGCTGTTTTTT.

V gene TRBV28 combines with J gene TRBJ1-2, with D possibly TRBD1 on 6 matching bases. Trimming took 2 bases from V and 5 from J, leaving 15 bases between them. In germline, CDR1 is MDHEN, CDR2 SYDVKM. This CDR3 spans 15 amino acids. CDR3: CASSLTGGSAYGYTF. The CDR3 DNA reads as TGTGCCAGCAGTTTAACGGGGGGCTCCGCTTATGGCTACACCTTC.

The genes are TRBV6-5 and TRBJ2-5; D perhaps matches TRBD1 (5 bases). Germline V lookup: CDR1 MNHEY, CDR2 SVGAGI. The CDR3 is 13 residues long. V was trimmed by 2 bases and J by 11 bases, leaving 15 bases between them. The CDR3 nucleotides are TGTGCCAGCAGTTACGGGGCAGTTCAGGAGCAGTACTTC. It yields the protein CASSYGAVQEQYF.

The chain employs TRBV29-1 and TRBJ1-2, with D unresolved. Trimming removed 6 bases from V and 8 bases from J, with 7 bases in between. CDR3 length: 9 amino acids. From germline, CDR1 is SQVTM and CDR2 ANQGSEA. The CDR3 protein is CSVVEGYTF. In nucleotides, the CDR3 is TGCAGCGTGGTGGAGGGCTACACCTTC.

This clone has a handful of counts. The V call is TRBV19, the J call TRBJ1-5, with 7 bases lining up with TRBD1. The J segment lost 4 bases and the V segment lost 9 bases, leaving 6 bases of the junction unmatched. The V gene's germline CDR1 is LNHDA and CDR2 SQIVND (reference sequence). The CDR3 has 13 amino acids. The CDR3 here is CASHTGVNQPQHF. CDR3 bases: TGTGCCAGCCATACAGGGGTAAATCAGCCCCAGCATTTT.

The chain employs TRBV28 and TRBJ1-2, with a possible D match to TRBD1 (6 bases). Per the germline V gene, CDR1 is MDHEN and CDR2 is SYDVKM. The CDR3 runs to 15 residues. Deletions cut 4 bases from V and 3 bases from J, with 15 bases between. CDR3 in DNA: TGTGCCAGCAGTTCACAACAGGGCCTGGACTATGGCTACACCTTC. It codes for CASSSQQGLDYGYTF.

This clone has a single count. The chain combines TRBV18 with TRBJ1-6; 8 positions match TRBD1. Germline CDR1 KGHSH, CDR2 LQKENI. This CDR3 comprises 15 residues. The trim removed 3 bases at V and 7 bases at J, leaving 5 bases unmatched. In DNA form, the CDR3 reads TGTGCCAGCTCACCGACGGGACAGGCAAATTCACCCCTCCACTTT. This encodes CASSPTGQANSPLHF.

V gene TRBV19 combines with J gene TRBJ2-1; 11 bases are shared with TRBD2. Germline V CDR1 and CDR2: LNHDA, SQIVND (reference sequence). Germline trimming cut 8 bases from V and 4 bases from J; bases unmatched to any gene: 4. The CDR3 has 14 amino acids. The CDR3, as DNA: TGTGCCAGTTCTAGCGGGAGGAATTACAATGAGCAGTTCTTC. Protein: CASSSGRNYNEQFF.

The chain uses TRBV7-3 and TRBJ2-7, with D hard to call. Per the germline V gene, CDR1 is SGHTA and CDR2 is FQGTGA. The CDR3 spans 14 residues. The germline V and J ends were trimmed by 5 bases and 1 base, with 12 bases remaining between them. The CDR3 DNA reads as TGTGCCAGCAGCCCGGGTCCGGAGTCCTACGAGCAGTACTTC. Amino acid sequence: CASSPGPESYEQYF.

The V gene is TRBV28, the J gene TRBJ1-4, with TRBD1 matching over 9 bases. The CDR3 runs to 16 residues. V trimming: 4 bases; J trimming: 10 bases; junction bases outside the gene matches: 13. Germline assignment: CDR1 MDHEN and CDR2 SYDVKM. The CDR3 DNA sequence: TGTGCCAGCAGTTCTACAGGGGGCGGAAACAACGTAAAACTGTTTTTT. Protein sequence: CASSSTGGGNNVKLFF.

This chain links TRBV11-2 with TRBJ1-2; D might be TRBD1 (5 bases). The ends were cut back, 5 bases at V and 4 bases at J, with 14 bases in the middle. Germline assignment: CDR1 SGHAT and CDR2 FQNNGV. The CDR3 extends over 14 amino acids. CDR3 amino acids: CASSPGSGGYGYTF. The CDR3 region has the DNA TGTGCCAGCAGCCCCGGGTCGGGGGGCTATGGCTACACCTTC.

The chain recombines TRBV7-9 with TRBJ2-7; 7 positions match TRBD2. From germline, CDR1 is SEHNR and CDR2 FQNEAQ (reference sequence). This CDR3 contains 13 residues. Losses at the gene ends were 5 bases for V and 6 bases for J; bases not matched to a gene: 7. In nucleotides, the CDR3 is TGTGCCAGCAGCAACGGGGGGTCGTCCGAGCAGTACTTC. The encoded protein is CASSNGGSSEQYF.

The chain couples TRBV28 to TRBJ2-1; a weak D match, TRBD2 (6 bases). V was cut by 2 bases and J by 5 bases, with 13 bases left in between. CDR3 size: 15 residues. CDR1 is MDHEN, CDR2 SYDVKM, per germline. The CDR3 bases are TGTGCCAGCAGTTTACGGCCCGGGAGCAACAATGAGCAGTTCTTC. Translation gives CASSLRPGSNNEQFF.

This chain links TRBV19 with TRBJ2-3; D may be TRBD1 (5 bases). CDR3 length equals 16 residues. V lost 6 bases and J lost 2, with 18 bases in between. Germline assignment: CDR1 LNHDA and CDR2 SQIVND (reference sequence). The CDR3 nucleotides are TGTGCCAGTAGCTTAATAAGGGGTAATCCCACAGATACGCAGTATTTT. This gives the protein CASSLIRGNPTDTQYF. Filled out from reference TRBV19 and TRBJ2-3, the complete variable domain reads DGGITQSPKYLFRKEGQNVTLSCEQNLNHDAMYWYRQDPGQGLRLIYYSQIVNDFQKGDIAEGYSVSREKKESFPLTVTSAQKNPTAFYLCASSLIRGNPTDTQYFGPGTRLTVL.

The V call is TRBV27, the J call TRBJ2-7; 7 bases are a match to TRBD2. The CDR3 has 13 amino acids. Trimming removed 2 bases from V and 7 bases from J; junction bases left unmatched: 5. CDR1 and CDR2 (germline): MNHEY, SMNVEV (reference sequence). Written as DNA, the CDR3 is TGTGCCAGCAGTTTAGCGGGAGCTGAAGAGCAGTACTTC. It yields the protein CASSLAGAEEQYF.

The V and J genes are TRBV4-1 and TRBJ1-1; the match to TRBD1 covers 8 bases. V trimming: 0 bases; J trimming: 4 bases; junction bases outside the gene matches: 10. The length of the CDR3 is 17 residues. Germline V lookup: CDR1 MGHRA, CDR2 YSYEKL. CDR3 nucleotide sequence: TGCGCCAGCAGCCAAGAAGCGCCGACAGGGGTCGGCACTGAAGCTTTCTTT. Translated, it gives CASSQEAPTGVGTEAFF.

CDR3 amino acids: CASSPLVQSSAGGPYNEQFF. Written as DNA, the CDR3 is TGTGCCAGCAGCCCCCTAGTACAGAGCTCAGCGGGAGGGCCCTACAATGAGCAGTTCTTC. The chain uses TRBV4-2 and TRBJ2-1; 10 nucleotides match TRBD2. The germline V gene has CDR1 LGHNA and CDR2 YNFKEQ. This CDR3 comprises 20 residues. V was clipped by 4 bases and J by 2 bases; unmatched bases: 17.

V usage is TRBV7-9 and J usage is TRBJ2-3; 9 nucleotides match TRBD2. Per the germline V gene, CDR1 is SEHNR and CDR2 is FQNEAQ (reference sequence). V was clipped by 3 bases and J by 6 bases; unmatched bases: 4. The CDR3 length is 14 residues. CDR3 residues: CASSLGLAGDTQYF. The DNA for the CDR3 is TGTGCCAGCAGCTTGGGACTAGCAGGCGATACGCAGTATTTT.

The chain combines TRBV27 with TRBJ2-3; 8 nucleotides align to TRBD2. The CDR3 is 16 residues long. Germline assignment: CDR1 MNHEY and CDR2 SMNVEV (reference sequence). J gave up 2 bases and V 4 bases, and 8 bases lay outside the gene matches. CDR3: CASSSIGSGDTDTQYF. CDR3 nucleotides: TGTGCCAGCAGTTCTATTGGTAGCGGGGACACAGATACGCAGTATTTT.

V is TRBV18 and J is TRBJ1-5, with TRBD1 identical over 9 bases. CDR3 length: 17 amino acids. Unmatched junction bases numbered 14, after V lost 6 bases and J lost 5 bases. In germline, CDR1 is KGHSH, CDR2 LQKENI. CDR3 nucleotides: TGTGCCAGCTCCCCCCAAAGAACAGGGGGCATCGATCAGCCCCAGCATTTT. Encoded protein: CASSPQRTGGIDQPQHF.

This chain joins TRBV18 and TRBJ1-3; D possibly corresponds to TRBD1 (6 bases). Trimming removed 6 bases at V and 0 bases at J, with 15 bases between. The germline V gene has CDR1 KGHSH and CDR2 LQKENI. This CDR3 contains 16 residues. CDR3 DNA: TGTGCCAGCTCGATCCGACAGGTTGCCTCTGGAAACACCATATATTTT. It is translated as CASSIRQVASGNTIYF.